The source of this T cell receptor (beta chain) is a study of blood T cell repertoires in COVID-19. Study details: PBMCs, B-cell-depleted T cells, or T cells provided the cDNA or gDNA that made up the material.

Trimming removed 0 bases at V and 7 bases at J, with 16 bases between. CDR3 size: 17 residues. In germline, CDR1 is MNHNS, CDR2 SASEGT. TCRdb's table, derived via immunoSEQ multiplex PCR, lists solely in-frame clones and lacks some. The top ten clones hold roughly 9.6% of a sample with around 82,000 clones, 85% of them seen once. This clonotype originated in a man aged 50 to 59 with COVID-19, enrolled during active disease. The chain uses TRBV6-1 and TRBJ1-6, with D tentatively TRBD1 (6 bases). Sequencing input: peripheral blood. DNA of the CDR3: TGTGCCAGCAGTGAAGCGCTTACAGGGCTACTCAATTCACCCCTCCACTTT. Translated: CASSEALTGLLNSPLHF.